The present T cell receptor (beta chain) was sequenced within a study of beta chain features in type 1 diabetes. This clone has only a few counts. The antigen remains unidentified. The sequenced template was cDNA made from the entire isolated RNA. An average roughly 3.5 million reads came from naive, central memory and regulatory T cell samples. Clones were read by immunoSEQ multiplex PCR, and TCRdb kept only the in-frame ones, dropping some. This table has fewer than 350,000 clones, roughly 15% appearing once. The germline CDR1 and CDR2 sequences are MGHDK and SYGVNS. This CDR3 is 14 amino acids long. V was clipped by 3 bases and J by 4 bases, with 13 bases between them. Study-wide points: Moderate but significant shortening of TCRB CDR3s was recorded in all four CD4+ subsets from Type 1 diabetes patients.

The clonotype originates from a man between 18 and 35 years old with type 1 diabetes. J is TRBJ2-7 and V is TRBV25-1, with a possible D match to TRBD2 (6 bases). The sample was naive CD4+ T cells from blood. The DNA of the CDR3 is TGTGCCAGCAGTGAGCGGGACCGAGGATACGAGCAGTACTTC. It encodes CASSERDRGYEQYF.